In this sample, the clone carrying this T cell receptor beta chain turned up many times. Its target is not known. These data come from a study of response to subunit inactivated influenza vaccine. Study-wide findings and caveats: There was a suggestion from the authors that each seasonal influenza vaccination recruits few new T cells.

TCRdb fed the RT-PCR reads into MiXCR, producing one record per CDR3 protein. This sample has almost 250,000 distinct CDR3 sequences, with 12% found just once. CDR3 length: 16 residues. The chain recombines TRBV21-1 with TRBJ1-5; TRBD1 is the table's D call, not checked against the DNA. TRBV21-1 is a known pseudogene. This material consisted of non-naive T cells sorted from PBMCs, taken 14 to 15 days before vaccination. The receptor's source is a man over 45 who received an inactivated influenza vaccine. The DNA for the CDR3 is TGTGCCAGCAGCAAAGCGGTGACAGGGGGAAATCAGCCCCAGCATTTT. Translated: CASSKAVTGGNQPQHF.